Given below is one T cell receptor (beta chain) in context. This sample is part of a study of blood T cell repertoires in COVID-19. J gave up 12 bases and V 11 bases, and 19 bases lay outside the gene matches. This CDR3 has 14 amino acids. The germline gives CDR1 SNHLY, CDR2 FYNNEI. Original methodology: The assay estimated nucleated cells by amplifying reference gene primers. Measured with immunoSEQ multiplex PCR; TCRdb has only the in-frame clones, and not every one. V and J calls and clone size follow that table, whereas D and trimming were derived from the DNA. In the table there are approximately 61,000 clones, around 88% of which are singletons.

The sequencing input was peripheral blood. This chain links TRBV2 with TRBJ2-7; the match to TRBD1 covers 10 bases. This receptor was identified in a woman older than 75 with active COVID-19. In nucleotides, the CDR3 is TGTGCCTGCCAAACCGGGACAGGGGAGGTATTTGCGTACTTC. Translation gives CACQTGTGEVFAYF.